This is a list of T cell receptor beta chains from one sample in a study of T cells expressing NK-cell markers. From its re-call of the 5' RACE reads, TCRdb lists each CDR3 protein once, without DNA. This listing includes 130,000 to 150,000 distinct CDR3 sequences. Sample: blood T cells: a sorted CD56 or NKG2C T cell subset, CD4+ or CD8+ T cells, or bulk PBMC T cells (not recorded which). The source of these receptors is a man aged 18 to 30 in good health. Each CDR3 is given with its conserved first and last residue.

cdr3_length j_call v_call cdr3_aa
14 TRBJ2-5 TRBV24-1 CATSDPGPQETQYF
16 TRBJ2-1 TRBV27 CASSPLEGVSYNEQFF
12 TRBJ2-1 TRBV5-6 CASSPGQGPRFF
14 TRBJ2-7 TRBV5-1 CASSFGTGTYEQYF
17 TRBJ2-1 TRBV2 CASSEGASGSSYNEQFF
14 TRBJ2-1 TRBV2 CASRGLADLNEQFF
13 TRBJ2-5 TRBV27 CASIAGDQETQYF
16 TRBJ1-2 TRBV12-3/TRBV12-4 CASSFGKAPGNYGYTF
15 TRBJ2-3 TRBV4-1 CASSHQTGQTDTQYF
16 TRBJ2-7 TRBV7-9 CASSSLAADTAYEQYF
11 TRBJ2-5 TRBV25-1 CASSGQETQYF
14 TRBJ2-1 TRBV14 CASSFYGTGNEQFF
13 TRBJ2-2 TRBV29-1 CSATGSNTGELFF
13 TRBJ2-4 TRBV4-3 CASSQDQGNIQYF
13 TRBJ2-2 TRBV19 CASTYQGSGELFF
15 TRBJ1-1 TRBV7-8 CASFSLMLGDTEAFF
12 TRBJ2-2 TRBV15 CATSRESRELFF
13 TRBJ2-5 TRBV30 CAWSGGGTETQYF
14 TRBJ2-1 TRBV6-5 CASSYGDRVDEQFF
14 TRBJ2-3 TRBV12-3/TRBV12-4 CASSLIGRTNTQYF
13 TRBJ2-7 TRBV5-1 CASGLAGAREQYF
15 TRBJ1-6 TRBV6-2/TRBV6-3 CASSYSGPVNSPLHF
13 TRBJ2-7 TRBV4-3 CASSQVERDEQYF
12 TRBJ2-5 TRBV20-1 CSARTRQETQYF
17 TRBJ2-1 TRBV7-8 CASSSPETNRGQNEQFF
14 TRBJ2-1 TRBV29-1 CSVKGTSGSNEQFF
17 TRBJ2-7 TRBV10-3 CAISPLGSPTSYYEQYF
16 TRBJ2-3 TRBV10-3 CAISDLRSTSTDTQYF
17 TRBJ1-1 TRBV12-3/TRBV12-4 CASSWDPGEYMNTEAFF